Following are 6 T cell receptor beta chains from one sample sequenced in a study of blood T cell repertoires in COVID-19. Repertoires were generated with immunoSEQ multiplex PCR, while TCRdb's copy carries only in-frame clones and drops some. Here the sample spans approximately 180,000 clones, about 88% being singletons. The sequencing input was PBMCs or T cells enriched from blood (not recorded which). These receptors were taken from a woman aged 40 to 49 with acute COVID-19.

The V gene is TRBV5-1, the J gene TRBJ2-7; TRBD2 agrees at 8 bases. The V segment lost 0 bases and the J segment 1 base; nucleotides outside the gene matches: 3. The CDR3 consists of 15 residues. Looked up from germline, CDR1 is SGHRS and CDR2 is YFSETQ. The CDR3 DNA reads TGCGCCAGCAGCTTGGGGAGCGGGGGTTCCTACGAGCAGTACTTC. It encodes CASSLGSGGSYEQYF. The full variable domain, with the rest looked up from reference TRBV5-1 and TRBJ2-7, is KAGVTQTPRYLIKTRGQQVTLSCSPISGHRSVSWYQQTPGQGLQFLFEYFSETQRNKGNFPGRFSGRQFSNSRSEMNVSTLELGDSALYLCASSLGSGGSYEQYFGPGTRLTVT.

This chain connects TRBV7-9 to TRBJ2-1; TRBD1 aligns across 7 bases. The CDR3 length is 14 residues. CDR1 is SEHNR, CDR2 FQNEAQ, per germline (reference sequence). Trimming took 4 bases from V and 9 from J; bases not matched to a gene: 9. As DNA, the CDR3 is TGTGCCAGCAGCTCGGACAGGTATTTTTCTGAGCAGTTCTTC. Translated: CASSSDRYFSEQFF.

The V call is TRBV10-2, the J call TRBJ2-5; 7 bases fit TRBD2. Per the germline V gene, CDR1 is WSHSY and CDR2 is SAAADI. CDR3 length: 15 amino acids. The junction had 7 bases not matched to a gene; V was cut back by 0 bases and J by 6 bases. The CDR3: CASSESPSGFQTQYF. In DNA, the CDR3 is TGCGCCAGCAGTGAGTCGCCTAGCGGCTTTCAGACCCAGTACTTC.

The chain joins TRBV28 to TRBJ2-3; D perhaps matches TRBD2 (5 bases). V lost 5 bases and J 1 base, leaving 10 bases between the germline ends. CDR1 and CDR2 from the germline V gene are MDHEN and SYDVKM. The CDR3 contains 14 residues. CDR3: CASSHLGGTDTQYF. The DNA for the CDR3 is TGTGCCAGCAGTCACTTGGGAGGCACAGATACGCAGTATTTT.

The rearrangement uses TRBV9 and TRBJ1-6, with no clear D. The V gene lost 4 bases and the J gene lost 9 bases, with 17 bases spanning the gap. This CDR3 region has 15 residues. Per the germline V gene, CDR1 is SGDLS and CDR2 is YYNGEE. In nucleotides, the CDR3 is TGTGCCAGCAGCCGTAGTGCGGAGACCCTTTCACCCCTCCACTTT. It encodes CASSRSAETLSPLHF.

This chain uses TRBV5-1 with TRBJ2-2, with a possible D match to TRBD1 (5 bases). V was trimmed by 0 bases and J by 0 bases, leaving 9 bases between them. This CDR3 spans 16 amino acids. CDR1 and CDR2 (germline): SGHRS, YFSETQ. The CDR3 region has the DNA TGCGCCAGCAGCTTGGAAGGGGCGGCGAACACCGGGGAGCTGTTTTTT. This sequence encodes CASSLEGAANTGELFF. Complete variable domain (other parts from reference TRBV5-1 and TRBJ2-2): KAGVTQTPRYLIKTRGQQVTLSCSPISGHRSVSWYQQTPGQGLQFLFEYFSETQRNKGNFPGRFSGRQFSNSRSEMNVSTLELGDSALYLCASSLEGAANTGELFFGEGSRLTVL.